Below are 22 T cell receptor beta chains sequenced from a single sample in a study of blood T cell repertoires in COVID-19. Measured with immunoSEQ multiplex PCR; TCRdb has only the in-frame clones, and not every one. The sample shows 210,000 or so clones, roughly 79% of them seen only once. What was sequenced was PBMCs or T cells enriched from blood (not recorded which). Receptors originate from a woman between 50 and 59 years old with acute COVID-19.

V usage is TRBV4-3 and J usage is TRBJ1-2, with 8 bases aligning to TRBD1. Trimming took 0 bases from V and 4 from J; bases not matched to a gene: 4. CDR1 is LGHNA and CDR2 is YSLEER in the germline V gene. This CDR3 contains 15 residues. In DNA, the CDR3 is TGCGCCAGCAGCCAAGATCTCCAGGGGGCCTATGGCTACACCTTC. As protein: CASSQDLQGAYGYTF.

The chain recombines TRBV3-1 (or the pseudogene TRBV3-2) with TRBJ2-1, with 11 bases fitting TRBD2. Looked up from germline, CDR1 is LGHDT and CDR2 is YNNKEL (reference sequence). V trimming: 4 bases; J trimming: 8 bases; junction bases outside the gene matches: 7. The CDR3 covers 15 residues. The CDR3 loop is CASSRSGGARYEQFF. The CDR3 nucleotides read TGTGCCAGCAGCCGTAGCGGGGGGGCCCGGTATGAGCAGTTCTTC.

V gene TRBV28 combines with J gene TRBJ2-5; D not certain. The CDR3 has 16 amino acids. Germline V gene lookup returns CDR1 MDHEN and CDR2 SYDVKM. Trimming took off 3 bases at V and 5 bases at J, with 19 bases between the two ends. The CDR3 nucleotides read TGTGCCAGCAGTTTGGCCAGGTCTCCCTATGGGGAGACCCAGTACTTC. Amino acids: CASSLARSPYGETQYF.

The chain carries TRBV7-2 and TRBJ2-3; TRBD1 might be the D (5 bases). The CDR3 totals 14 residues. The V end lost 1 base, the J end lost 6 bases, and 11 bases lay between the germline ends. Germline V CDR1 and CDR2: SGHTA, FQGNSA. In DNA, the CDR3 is TGTGCCAGCAGCTTAGAAGGACACCGGGATACGCAGTATTTT. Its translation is CASSLEGHRDTQYF.

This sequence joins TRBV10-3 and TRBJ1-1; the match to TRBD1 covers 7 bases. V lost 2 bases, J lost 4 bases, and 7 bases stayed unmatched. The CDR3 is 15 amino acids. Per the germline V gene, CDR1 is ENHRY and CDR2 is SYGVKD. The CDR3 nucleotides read TGTGCCATCAGTGAGACGCAGGGGGGTTCCACTGAAGCTTTCTTT. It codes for CAISETQGGSTEAFF.

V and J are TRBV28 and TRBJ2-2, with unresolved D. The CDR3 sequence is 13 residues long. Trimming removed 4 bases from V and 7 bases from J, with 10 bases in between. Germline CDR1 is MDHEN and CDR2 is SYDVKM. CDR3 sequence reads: CASSSQPIGELFF. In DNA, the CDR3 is TGTGCCAGCAGTTCACAACCCATCGGGGAGCTGTTTTTT.

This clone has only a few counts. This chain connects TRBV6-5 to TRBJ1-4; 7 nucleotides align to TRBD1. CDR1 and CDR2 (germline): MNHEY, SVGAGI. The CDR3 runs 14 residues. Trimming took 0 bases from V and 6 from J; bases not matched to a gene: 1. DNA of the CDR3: TGTGCCAGCAGTTACTCAGGGGGCGATGAAAAACTGTTTTTT. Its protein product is CASSYSGGDEKLFF.

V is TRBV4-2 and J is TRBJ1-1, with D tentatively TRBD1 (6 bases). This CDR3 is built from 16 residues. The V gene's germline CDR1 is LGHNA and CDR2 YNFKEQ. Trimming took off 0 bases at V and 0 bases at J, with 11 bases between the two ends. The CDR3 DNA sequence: TGTGCCAGCAGCCAAGACGCATACAGGGTGAACACTGAAGCTTTCTTT. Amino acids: CASSQDAYRVNTEAFF.

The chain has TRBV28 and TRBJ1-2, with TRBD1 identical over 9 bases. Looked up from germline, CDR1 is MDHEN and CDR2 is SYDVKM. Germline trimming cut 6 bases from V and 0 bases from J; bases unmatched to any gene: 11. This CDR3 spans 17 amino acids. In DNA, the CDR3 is TGTGCCAGCAGCCCCGGCGGTACAGGGGGCCCTAACTATGGCTACACCTTC. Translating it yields CASSPGGTGGPNYGYTF.

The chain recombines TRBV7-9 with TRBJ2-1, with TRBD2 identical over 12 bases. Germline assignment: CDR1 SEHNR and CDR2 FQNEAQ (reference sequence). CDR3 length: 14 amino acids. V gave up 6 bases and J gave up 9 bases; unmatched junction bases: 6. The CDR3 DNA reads TGTGCCAGCAGTCAGACTAGCGGGAGAGGTGAGCAGTTCTTC. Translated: CASSQTSGRGEQFF.

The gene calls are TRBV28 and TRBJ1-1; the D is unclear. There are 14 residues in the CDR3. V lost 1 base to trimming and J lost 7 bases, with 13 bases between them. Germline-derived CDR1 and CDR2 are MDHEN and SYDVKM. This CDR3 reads CASSLSPFPGEAFF. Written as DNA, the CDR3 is TGTGCCAGCAGTTTATCCCCCTTTCCCGGTGAAGCTTTCTTT.

CDR3 region: CASSRTGIYEQYF. The CDR3 DNA reads as TGTGCCAGCAGCCGGACAGGGATCTACGAGCAGTACTTC. J is TRBJ2-7 and V is TRBV11-3; 8 nucleotides align to TRBD1. Per the germline V gene, CDR1 is SGHNT and CDR2 is YENEEA. J lost 3 bases, V lost 5 bases, and 3 bases had no gene match. The CDR3 has 13 residues.

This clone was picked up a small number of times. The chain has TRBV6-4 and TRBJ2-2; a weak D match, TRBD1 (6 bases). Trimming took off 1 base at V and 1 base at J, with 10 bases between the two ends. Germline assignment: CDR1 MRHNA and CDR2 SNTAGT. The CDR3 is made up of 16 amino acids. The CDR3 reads CASSDLLTGNTGELFF. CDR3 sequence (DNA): TGTGCCAGCAGTGACTTACTGACAGGGAACACCGGGGAGCTGTTTTTT.

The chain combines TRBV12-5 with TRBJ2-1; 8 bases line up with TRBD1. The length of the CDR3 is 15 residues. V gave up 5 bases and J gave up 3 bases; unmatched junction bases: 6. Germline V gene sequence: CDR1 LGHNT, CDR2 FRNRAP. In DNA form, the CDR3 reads TGTGCTAGTGGTGCCGGACAGGGCCTCTACAATGAGCAGTTCTTC. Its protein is CASGAGQGLYNEQFF.

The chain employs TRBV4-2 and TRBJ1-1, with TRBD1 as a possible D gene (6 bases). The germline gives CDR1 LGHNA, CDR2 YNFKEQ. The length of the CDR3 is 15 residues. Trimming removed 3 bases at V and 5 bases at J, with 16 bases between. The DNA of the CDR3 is TGTGCCAGCAGCCAGGTTGGGGCAGGGGAAACTGAAGCTTTCTTT. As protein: CASSQVGAGETEAFF.

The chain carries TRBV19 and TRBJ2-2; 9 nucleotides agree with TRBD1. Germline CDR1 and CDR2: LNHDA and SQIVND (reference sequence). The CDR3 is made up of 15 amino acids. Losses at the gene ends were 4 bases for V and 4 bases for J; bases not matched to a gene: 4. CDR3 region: CASSRDRVITGELFF. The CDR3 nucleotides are TGTGCCAGTAGTAGGGACAGGGTCATCACCGGGGAGCTGTTTTTT.

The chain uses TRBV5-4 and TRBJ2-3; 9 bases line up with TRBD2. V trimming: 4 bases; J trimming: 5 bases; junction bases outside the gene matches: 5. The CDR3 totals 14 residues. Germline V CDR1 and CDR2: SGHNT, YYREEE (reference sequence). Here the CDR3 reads CASSARGGLDTQYF. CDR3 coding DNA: TGTGCCAGCAGCGCGCGGGGGGGCTTAGATACGCAGTATTTT.

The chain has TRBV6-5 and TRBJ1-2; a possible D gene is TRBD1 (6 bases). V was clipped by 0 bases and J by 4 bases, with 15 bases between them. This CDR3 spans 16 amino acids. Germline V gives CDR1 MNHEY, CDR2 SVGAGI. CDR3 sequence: CASSYSTGGGVYGYTF. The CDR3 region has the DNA TGTGCCAGCAGTTACTCGACAGGCGGGGGAGTCTATGGCTACACCTTC.

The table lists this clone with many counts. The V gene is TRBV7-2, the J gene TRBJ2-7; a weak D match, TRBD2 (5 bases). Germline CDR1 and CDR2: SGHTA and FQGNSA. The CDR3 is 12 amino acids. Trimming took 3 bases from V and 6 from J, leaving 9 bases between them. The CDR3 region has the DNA TGTGCCAGCAGCTTCCTCGGGGTCGAGCAGTACTTC. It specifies CASSFLGVEQYF.

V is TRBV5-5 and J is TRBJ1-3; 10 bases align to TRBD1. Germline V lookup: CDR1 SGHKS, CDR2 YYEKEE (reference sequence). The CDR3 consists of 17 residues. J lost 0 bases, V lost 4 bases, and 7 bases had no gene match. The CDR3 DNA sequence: TGTGCCAGCAGCCTGGGGACAGGGGATCTCTCTGGAAACACCATATATTTT. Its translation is CASSLGTGDLSGNTIYF.

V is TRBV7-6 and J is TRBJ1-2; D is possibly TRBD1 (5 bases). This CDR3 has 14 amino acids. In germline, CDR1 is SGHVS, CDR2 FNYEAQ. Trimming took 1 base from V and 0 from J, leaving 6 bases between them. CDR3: CASSLGGANYGYTF. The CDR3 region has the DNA TGTGCCAGCAGCTTAGGGGGGGCTAACTATGGCTACACCTTC.

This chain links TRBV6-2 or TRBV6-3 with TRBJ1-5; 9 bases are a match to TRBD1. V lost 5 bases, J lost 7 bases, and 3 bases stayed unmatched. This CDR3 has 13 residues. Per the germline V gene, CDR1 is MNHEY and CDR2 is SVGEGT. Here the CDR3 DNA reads TGTGCCAGCAGTGACAGGGGGACCCAGCCCCAGCATTTT. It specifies CASSDRGTQPQHF.